This T cell receptor beta chain was retrieved from a study of blood T cell repertoires in COVID-19. Study-level background: The analysed material was cDNA or gDNA that came from T cells, B-cell-depleted T cells, or PBMCs.

In the original analysis: From reference gene primer amplification, estimates of nucleated cell counts were derived. Data came from immunoSEQ multiplex PCR; TCRdb stores just in-frame clones and leaves some out. From that table come the V and J calls and clone size; the DNA was used to work out D and trimming. Of some 170,000 clones listed, 75% to 80% are singletons. The source of this sequence is a woman aged 70 to 79 with acute or convalescent COVID-19. Sequencing input: peripheral blood.

CDR3 amino acids: CAWSAIRAPTTYNEQFF. CDR3 DNA: TGTGCCTGGAGTGCTATAAGAGCTCCGACAACATACAATGAGCAGTTCTTC. The chain couples TRBV30 to TRBJ2-1, with unresolved D. The CDR3 loop spans 17 amino acids. The V gene's germline CDR1 is GTSNPN and CDR2 SVGIG (reference sequence). V lost 1 base to trimming and J lost 4 bases, with 20 bases between them.